This T cell receptor (beta chain) was captured in a study of cytomegalovirus exposure and HLA in healthy donors. Turning to the study itself: The same platform used for the approximately 670 first-cohort repertoires was also used for the 120 or so validation repertoires, as a later analysis reported. Study observations and caveats: CMV antigen specificity of three CMV-associated chains was confirmed in vitro. Altogether, 160 or so TCR beta chains were recorded as cytomegalovirus-associated.

This CDR3 has 16 amino acids. Trimming cost V 0 bases and J 6 bases, with 12 bases left between them. CDR1 is ENHRY and CDR2 is SYGVKD in the germline V gene. In regard to this clone: The antigen is undetermined.

Repertoires were generated with immunoSEQ multiplex PCR, while TCRdb's copy carries only in-frame clones and drops some. Here the sample spans 160,000 or so clones, 80% to 90% being singletons. The sample consisted of PBMCs. The chain couples TRBV10-3 to TRBJ1-6, with D tentatively TRBD1 (5 bases). The clonotype comes from a woman aged 25 to 39 in good health and CMV-seronegative. Here the CDR3 DNA reads TGTGCCATCAGTGAGTCGGGGAGGGGAGGTAATTCACCCCTCCACTTT. Its protein product is CAISESGRGGNSPLHF.